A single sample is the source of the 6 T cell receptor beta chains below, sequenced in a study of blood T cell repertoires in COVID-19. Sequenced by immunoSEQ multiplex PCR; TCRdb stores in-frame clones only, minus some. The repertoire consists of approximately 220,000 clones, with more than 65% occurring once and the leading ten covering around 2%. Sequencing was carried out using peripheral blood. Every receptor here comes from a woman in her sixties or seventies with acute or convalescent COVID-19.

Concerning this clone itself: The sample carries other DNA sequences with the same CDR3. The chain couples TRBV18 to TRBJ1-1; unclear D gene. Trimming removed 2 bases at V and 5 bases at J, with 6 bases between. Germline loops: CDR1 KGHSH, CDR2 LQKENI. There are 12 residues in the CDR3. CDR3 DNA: TGTGCCAGCTCACCAAGCGGTACTGAAGCTTTCTTT. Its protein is CASSPSGTEAFF.

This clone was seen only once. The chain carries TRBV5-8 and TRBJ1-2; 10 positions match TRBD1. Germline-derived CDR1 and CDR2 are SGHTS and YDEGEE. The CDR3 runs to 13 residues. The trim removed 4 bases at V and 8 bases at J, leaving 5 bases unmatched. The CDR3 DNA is TGTGCCAGCAGCATCCGGGACAGGGGAGGCTACACCTTC. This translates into CASSIRDRGGYTF.

The chain's CDR3 is CASSHRGVTEAFF. The CDR3 region has the DNA TGTGCCAGCAGTCACAGGGGAGTCACTGAAGCTTTCTTT. This chain links TRBV2 with TRBJ1-1; 7 bases match TRBD1. This CDR3 is built from 13 residues. V shed 5 bases, J shed 4 bases, and the junction held 4 bases outside the gene matches. Germline loops: CDR1 SNHLY, CDR2 FYNNEI.

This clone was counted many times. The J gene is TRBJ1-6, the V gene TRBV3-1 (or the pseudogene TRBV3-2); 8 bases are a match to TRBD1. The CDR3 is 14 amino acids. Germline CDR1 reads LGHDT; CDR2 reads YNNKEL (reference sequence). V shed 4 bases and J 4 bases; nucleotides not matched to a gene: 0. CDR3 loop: CASSRQGYNSPLHF. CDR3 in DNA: TGTGCCAGCAGCCGACAGGGGTATAATTCACCCCTCCACTTT.

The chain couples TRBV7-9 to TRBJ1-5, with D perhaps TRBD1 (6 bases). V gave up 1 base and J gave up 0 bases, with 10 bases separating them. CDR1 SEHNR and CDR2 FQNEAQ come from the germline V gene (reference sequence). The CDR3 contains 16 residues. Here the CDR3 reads CASSLGTGHSNQPQHF. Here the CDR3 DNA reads TGTGCCAGCAGCTTAGGTACAGGGCATAGCAATCAGCCCCAGCATTTT.

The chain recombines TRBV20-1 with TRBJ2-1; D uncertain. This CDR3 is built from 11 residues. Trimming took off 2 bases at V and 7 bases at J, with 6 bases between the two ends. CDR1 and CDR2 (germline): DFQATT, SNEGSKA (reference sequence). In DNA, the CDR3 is TGCAGTGCTAGAAGAGTAAATGAGCAGTTCTTC. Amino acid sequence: CSARRVNEQFF.